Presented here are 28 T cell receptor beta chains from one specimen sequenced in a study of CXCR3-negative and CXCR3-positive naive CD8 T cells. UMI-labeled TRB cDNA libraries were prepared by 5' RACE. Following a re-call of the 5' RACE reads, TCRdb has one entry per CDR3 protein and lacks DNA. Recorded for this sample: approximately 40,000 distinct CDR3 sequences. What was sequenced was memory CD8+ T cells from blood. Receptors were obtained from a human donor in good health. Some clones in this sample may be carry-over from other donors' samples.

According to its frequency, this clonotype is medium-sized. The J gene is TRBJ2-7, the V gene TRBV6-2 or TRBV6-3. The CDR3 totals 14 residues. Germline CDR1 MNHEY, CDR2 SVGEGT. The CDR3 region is CASSYSDTTYEQYF.

The CDR3 reads CASSVAGAVNEKLFF. This sequence joins TRBV9 and TRBJ1-4. Germline loops: CDR1 SGDLS, CDR2 YYNGEE. The length of the CDR3 is 15 residues.

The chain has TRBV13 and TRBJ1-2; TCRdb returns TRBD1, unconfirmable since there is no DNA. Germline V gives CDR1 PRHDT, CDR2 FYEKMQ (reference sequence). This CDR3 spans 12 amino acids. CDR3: CASSTLGGGYTF.

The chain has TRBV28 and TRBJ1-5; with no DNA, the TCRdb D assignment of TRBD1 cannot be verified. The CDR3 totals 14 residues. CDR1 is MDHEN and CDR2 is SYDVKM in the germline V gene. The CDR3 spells CASSPPGQNQPQHF.

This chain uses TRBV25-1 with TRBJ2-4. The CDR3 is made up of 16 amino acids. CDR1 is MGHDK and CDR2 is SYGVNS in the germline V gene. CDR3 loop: CASSAENDLTGDIQYF. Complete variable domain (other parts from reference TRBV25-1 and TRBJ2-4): EADIYQTPRYLVIGTGKKITLECSQTMGHDKMYWYQQDPGMELHLIHYSYGVNSTEKGDLSSESTVSRIRTEHFPLTLESARPSHTSQYLCASSAENDLTGDIQYFGAGTRLSVL.

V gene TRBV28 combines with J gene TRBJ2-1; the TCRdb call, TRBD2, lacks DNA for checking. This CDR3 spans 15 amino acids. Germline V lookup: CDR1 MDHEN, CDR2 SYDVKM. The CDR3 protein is CASSLLAEVSDEQFF.

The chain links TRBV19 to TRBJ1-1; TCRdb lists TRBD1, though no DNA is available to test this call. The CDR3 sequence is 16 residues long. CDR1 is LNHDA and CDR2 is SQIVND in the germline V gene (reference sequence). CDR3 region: CASTRDRNSADTEAFF.

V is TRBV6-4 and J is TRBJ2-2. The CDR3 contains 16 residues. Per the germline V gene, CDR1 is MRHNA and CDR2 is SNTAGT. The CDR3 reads CASSDSVISHTGELFF.

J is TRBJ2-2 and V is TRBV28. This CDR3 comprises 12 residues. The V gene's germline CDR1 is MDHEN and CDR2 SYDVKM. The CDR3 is CASSFGPGELFF.

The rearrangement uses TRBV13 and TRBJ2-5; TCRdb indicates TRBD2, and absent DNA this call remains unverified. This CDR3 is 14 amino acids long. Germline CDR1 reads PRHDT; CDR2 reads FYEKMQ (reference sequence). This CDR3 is CASSSQRGQETQYF.

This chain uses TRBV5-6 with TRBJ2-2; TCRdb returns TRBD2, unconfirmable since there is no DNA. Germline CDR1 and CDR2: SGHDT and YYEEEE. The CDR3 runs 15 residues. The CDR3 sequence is CASSLSPREAGELFF.

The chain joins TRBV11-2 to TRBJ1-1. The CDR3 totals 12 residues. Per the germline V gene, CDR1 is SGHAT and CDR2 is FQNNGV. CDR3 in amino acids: CASSQTNTEAFF.

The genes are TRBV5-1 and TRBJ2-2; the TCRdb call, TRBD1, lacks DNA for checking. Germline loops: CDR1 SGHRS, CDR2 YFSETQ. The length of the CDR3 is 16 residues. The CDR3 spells CASSLAERGIAGELFF.

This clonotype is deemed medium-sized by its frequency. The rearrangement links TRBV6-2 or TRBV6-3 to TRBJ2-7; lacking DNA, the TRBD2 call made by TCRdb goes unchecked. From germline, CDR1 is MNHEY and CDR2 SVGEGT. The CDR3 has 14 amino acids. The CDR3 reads CASSSGLASNEQYF.

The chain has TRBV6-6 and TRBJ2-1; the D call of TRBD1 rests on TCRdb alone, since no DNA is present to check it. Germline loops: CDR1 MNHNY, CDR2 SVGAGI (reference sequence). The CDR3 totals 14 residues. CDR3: CASSPGEAYNEQFF.

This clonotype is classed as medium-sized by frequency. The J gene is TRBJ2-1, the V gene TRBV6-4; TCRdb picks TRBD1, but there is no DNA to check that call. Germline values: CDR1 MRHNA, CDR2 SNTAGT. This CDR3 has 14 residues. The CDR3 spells CASSKDAQGNEQFF.

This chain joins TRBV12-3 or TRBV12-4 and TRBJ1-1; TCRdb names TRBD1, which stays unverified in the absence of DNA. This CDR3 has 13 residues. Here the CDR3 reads CASRNGGNTEAFF.

The CDR3 here is CASSLGFSGTDTQYF. The chain recombines TRBV7-9 with TRBJ2-3. The length of the CDR3 is 15 residues. Germline CDR1 SEHNR, CDR2 FQNEAQ (reference sequence).

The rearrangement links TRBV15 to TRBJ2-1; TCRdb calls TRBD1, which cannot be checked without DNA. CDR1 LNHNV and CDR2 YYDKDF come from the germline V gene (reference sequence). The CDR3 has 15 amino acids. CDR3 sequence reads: CATSRGQVLVDEQFF.

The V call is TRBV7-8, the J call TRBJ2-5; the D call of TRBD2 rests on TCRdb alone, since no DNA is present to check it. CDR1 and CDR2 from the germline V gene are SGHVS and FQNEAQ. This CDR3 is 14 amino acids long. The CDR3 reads CASSPQRTQETQYF.

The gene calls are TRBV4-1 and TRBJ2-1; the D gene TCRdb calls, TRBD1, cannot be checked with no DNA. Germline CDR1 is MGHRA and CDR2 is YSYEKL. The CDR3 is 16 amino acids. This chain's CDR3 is CASSQESGAWNNEQFF.

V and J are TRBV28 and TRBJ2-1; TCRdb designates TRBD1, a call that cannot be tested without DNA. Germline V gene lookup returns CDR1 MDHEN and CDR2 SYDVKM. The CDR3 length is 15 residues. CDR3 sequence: CASSQDRVTISEQFF. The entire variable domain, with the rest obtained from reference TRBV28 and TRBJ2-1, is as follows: DVKVTQSSRYLVKRTGEKVFLECVQDMDHENMFWYRQDPGLGLRLIYFSYDVKMKEKGDIPEGYSVSREKKERFSLILESASTNQTSMYLCASSQDRVTISEQFFGPGTRLTVL.

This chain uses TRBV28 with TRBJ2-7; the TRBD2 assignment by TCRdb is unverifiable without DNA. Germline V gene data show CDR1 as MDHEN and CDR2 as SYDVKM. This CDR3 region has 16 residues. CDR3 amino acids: CASSPVGSSGSYEQYF.

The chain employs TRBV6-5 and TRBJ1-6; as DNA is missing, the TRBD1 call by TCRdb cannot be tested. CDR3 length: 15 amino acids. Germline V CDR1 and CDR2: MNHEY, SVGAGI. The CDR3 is CASSYLDNDNSPLHF.

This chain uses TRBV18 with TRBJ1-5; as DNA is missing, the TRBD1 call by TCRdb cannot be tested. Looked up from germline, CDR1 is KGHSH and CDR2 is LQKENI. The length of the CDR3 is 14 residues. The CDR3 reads CASSPPNRDQPQHF.

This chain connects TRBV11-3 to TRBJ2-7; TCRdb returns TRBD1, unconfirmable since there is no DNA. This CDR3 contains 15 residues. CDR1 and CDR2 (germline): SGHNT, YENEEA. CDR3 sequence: CASSQTGTGADEQYF.

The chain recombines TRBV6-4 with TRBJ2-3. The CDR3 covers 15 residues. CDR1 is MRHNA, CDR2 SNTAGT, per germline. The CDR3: CASSDKGLATDTQYF.

CDR3 protein: CASSSYTDTQYF. The chain combines TRBV5-4 with TRBJ2-3. The CDR3 runs 12 residues. Germline V CDR1 and CDR2: SGHNT, YYREEE (reference sequence).